Included here is one TCR beta chain sequence, with context. This clonotype was seen ten or more times. Its antigen is still unknown. No much larger clonotype is one base removed from it; base qualities were not supplied. This entry is derived from a study of T cells after yellow fever vaccination (dated by TCRdb to about 2019). Regarding the study in general: The SMART-Seq v4 Ultra Low Input RNA kit was used to prepare libraries from fractions with low cell numbers. To follow T-cell clones before and after both primary and booster YFV17D yellow fever vaccination, bulk TCR alpha and beta repertoires underwent longitudinal sequencing. The cohort comprised two healthy male donors, one aged 18 to 29 and one aged 30 to 39 years. Blood samples were taken at several timepoints before and after primary and secondary immunization, and bulk PBMC replicates and cell subsets were isolated. The paper as a whole reports these results and caveats: After the booster, most clones that had expanded after primary vaccination were detected again (around 97% of CD4 and roughly nine tenths of CD8), suggesting broad maintenance of memory. Compared with the primary T-cell response, the secondary T-cell response was faster but weaker, reaching its peak on day 5 rather than on day 15. Because the study included only two donors, the extent to which the findings can be generalized is limited. A small share of clonotypes occurred in both CD4 and CD8 compartments, likely arising from convergent recombination. Because abundant contaminating clonotypes from the bulk population could be contained in FACS-sorted repertoires, computational filtering was required.

Synthesis of TCR cDNA relied on 5'RACE template switching, a step that introduced a universal primer site along with unique molecular identifiers. Priming of cDNA synthesis was performed from both the TCR alpha and TCR beta constant segments. Libraries were amplified in two PCR steps, with sample barcodes and sequencing adapters added in the second step. Sequencing of the libraries was done on either Illumina HiSeq 2500 (2x100 bp) or NovaSeq (2x150 bp). The authors' pipeline ran thus. MIGEC was used to demultiplex reads and collapse the reads into UMI consensus sequences, and MiXCR was used for V(D)J alignment. Vaccine-responding clonotypes were defined with edgeR using replicate PBMC samples, requiring FDR below 0.01 and a log2 fold change above 5 up to day 15. Each bulk clonotype was labeled CD4 or CD8 based on which sequenced repertoire, CD4 or CD8, contained the clonotype at higher abundance. The public reads were reanalyzed by TCRdb: fastp trimming at Q25, MiXCR alignment, in-frame beta chains only. CDR3 protein sequences are deduplicated, and each keeps its most common genes and DNA. What appears here as the V and J calls and clone size reflects TCRdb's work, not the paper's. This sample is represented by approximately 110,000 distinct CDR3 sequences; approximately 8.4% of them were singletons. Roughly 25% of the sample is taken by the ten largest.

From cysteine to phenylalanine, the CDR3 is 17 amino acids long. Only CDR3 DNA remains: 51 bases, in frame from the first base. The trim is 0 bases for V and 4 bases for J, with a gap of 15 bases between the germline ends. Via the germline V gene, CDR1 is LGHNA and CDR2 YSLEER. Sample treatment or condition, as interpreted from the label and publication: live attenuated yellow fever vaccine strain. A standard Ficoll-Paque protocol was used to isolate PBMCs from peripheral blood. CD4 and CD8 T-cell fractions were isolated with Dynabeads CD4 and CD8 positive selection kits. TriZol was used to extract RNA from bulk PBMCs, from CD4 and CD8 fractions, and from dextramer-positive and dextramer-negative fractions.

The source material was CD8+ T cells sorted from PBMCs, sampled 45 days after the yellow fever booster vaccination. The clonotype comes from a man aged 30-40 years who received the YFV17D yellow fever vaccine. The chain joins TRBV4-3 to TRBJ2-2; perhaps TRBD1 is the D gene, with 5 bases matching. This receptor has the CDR3 CASSQDWVGLGTGELFF. Read as DNA, the sequence is TGCGCCAGCAGCCAAGATTGGGTGGGGCTGGGCACCGGGGAGCTGTTTTTT.